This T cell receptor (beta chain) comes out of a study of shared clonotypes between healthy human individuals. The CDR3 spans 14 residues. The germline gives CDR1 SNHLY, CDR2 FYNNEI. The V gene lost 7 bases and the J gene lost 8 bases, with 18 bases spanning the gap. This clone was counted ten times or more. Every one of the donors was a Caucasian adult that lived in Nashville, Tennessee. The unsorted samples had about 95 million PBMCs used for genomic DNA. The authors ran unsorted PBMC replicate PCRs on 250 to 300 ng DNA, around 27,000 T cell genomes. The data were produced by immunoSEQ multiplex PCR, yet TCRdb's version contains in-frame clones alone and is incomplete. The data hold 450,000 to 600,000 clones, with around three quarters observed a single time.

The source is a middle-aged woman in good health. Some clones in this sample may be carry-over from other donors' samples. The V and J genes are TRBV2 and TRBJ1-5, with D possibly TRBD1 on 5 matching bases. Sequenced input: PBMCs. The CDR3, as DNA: TGTGCCAGCAAGTTGACAGTCTCAGAGGAGCCCCAGCATTTT. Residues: CASKLTVSEEPQHF.